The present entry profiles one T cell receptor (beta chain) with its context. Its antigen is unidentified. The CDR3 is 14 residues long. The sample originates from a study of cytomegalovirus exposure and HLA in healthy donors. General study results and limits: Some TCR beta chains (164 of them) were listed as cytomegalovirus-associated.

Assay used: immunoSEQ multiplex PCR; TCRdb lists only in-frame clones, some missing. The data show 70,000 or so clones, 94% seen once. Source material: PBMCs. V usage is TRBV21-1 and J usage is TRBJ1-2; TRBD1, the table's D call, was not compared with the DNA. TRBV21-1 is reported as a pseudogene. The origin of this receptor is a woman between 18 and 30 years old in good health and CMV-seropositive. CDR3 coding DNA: TGTGCCAGCAGCCGGAGGGGGCCTCTGGGCGGCTACACCTTC. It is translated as CASSRRGPLGGYTF.